This entry features one T cell receptor (beta chain) sequence. The germline V and J ends were trimmed by 4 bases and 4 bases, with 7 bases remaining between them. Germline V CDR1 and CDR2: SQVTM, ANQGSEA. CDR3 length: 11 amino acids. The data are from a study of blood T cell repertoires in COVID-19. About the study: PBMCs, B-cell-depleted T cells, or T cells were the source of the cDNA or gDNA that made up the material.

Per the original data handling: Reference gene primers were amplified, and this amplification served to estimate nucleated cell counts. Clones were sequenced by immunoSEQ multiplex PCR, and TCRdb holds only the in-frame ones, with some missing. The V and J calls and the clone size are those of that table, but D and trimming were determined from the DNA. The sample lists roughly 250,000 clones, 82% occurring once. This chain joins TRBV29-1 and TRBJ1-2; tentatively, D is TRBD1 (5 bases). The sequenced sample was peripheral blood. The origin of this receptor is a woman between 55 and 75 years old with active or convalescent COVID-19. The CDR3 here is CSVVGLYGYTF. For the CDR3, the DNA is TGCAGCGTTGTGGGGCTCTATGGCTACACCTTC.